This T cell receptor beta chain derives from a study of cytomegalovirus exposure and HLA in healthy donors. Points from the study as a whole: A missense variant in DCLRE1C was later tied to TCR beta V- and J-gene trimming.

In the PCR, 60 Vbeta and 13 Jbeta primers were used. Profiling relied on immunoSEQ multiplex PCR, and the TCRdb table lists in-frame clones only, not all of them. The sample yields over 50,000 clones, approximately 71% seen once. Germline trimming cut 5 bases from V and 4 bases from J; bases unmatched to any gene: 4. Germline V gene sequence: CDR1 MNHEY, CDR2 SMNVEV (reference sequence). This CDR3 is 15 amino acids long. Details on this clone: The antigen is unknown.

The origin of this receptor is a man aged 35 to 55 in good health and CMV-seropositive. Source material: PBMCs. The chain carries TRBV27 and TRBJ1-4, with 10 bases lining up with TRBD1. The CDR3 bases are TGTGCCAGCAGTAGCCGGGACAGGGGTAATGAAAAACTGTTTTTT. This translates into CASSSRDRGNEKLFF.